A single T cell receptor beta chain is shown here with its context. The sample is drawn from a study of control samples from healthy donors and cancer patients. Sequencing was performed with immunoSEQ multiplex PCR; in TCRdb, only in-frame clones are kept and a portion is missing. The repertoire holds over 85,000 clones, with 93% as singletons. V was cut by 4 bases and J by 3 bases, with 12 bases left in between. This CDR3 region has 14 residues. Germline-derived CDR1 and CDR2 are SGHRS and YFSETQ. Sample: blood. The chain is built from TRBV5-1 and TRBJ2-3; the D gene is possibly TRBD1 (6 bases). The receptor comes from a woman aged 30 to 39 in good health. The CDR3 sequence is CASSPRTDTDTQYF. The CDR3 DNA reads TGCGCCAGCAGCCCCAGGACAGATACAGATACGCAGTATTTT. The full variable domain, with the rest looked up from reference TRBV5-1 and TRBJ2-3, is KAGVTQTPRYLIKTRGQQVTLSCSPISGHRSVSWYQQTPGQGLQFLFEYFSETQRNKGNFPGRFSGRQFSNSRSEMNVSTLELGDSALYLCASSPRTDTDTQYFGPGTRLTVL.